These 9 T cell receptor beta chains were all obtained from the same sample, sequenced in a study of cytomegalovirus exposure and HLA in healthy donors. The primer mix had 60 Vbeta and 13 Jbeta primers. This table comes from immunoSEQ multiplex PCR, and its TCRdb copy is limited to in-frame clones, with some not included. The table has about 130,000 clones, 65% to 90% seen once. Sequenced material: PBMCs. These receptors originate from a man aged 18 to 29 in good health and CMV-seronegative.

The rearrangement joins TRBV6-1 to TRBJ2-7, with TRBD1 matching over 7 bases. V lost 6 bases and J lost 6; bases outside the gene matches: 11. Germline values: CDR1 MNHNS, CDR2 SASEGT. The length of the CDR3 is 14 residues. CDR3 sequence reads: CASRKDRVNGEQYF. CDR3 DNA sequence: TGTGCCAGCAGGAAAGACAGGGTGAATGGCGAGCAGTACTTC.

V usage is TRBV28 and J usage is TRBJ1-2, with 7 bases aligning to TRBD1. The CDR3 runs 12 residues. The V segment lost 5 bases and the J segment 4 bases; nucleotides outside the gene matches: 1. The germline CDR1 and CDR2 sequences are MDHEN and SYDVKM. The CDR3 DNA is TGTGCCAGCAGTGGGACAGCCTATGGCTACACCTTC. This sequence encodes CASSGTAYGYTF.

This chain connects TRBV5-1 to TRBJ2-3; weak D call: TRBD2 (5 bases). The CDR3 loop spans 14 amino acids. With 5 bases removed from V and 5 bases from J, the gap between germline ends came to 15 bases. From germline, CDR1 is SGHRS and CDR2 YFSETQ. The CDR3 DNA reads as TGCGCCAGCAGACCGGACTCCAAGAGAGATACGCAGTATTTT. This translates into CASRPDSKRDTQYF.

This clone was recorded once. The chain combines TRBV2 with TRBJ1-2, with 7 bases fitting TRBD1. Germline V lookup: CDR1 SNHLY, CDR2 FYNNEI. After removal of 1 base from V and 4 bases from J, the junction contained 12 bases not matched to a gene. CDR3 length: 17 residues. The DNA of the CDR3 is TGTGCCAGCAGTGAAGGGACAGGTCAAAATGGCCTCTATGGCTACACCTTC. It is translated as CASSEGTGQNGLYGYTF.

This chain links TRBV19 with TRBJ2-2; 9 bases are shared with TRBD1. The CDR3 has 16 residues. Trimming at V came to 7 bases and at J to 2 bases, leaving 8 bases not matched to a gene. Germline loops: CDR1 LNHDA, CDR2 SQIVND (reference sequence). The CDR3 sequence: CASTKGQGSNTGELFF. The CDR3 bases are TGTGCCAGTACCAAGGGACAGGGAAGTAACACCGGGGAGCTGTTTTTT.

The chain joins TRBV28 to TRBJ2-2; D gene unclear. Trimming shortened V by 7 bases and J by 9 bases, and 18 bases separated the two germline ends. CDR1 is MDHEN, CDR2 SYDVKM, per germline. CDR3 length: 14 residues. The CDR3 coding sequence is TGTGCCAGCACCTCCCCGAGTGGTCGCCGGGAGCTGTTTTTT. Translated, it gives CASTSPSGRRELFF.

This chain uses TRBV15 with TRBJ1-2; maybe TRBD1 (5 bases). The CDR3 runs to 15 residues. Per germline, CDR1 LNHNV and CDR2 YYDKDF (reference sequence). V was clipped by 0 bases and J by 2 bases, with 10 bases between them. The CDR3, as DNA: TGTGCCACCAGCAGAGAGGCAGGGAGGAACTATGGCTACACCTTC. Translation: CATSREAGRNYGYTF. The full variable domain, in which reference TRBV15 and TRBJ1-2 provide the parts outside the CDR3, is DAMVIQNPRYQVTQFGKPVTLSCSQTLNHNVMYWYQQKSSQAPKLLFHYYDKDFNNEADTPDNFQSRRPNTSFCFLDIRSPGLGDTAMYLCATSREAGRNYGYTFGSGTRLTVV.

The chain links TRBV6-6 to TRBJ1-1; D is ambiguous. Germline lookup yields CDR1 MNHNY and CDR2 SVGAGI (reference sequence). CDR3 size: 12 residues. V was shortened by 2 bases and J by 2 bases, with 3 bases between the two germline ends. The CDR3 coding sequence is TGTGCCAGCAGTTACGTAAACACTGAAGCTTTCTTT. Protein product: CASSYVNTEAFF.

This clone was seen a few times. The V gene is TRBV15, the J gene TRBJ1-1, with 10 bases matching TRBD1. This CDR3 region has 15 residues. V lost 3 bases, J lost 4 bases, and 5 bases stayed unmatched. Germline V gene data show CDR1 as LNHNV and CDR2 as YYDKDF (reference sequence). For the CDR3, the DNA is TGTGCCACCAGCAGGGGGTGGGACAGGGGCACTGAAGCTTTCTTT. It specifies CATSRGWDRGTEAFF.